One T cell receptor beta chain is described in this entry. Its antigen is not identified. This specimen comes from a study of T-cell memory formation after mild COVID-19. Study-wide background: TCR clusters mostly belonged to single donors.

V dropped 0 bases and J dropped 4 bases, with 12 bases sitting between them. The CDR3 is 14 residues long. Germline V gene data show CDR1 as SQVTM and CDR2 as ANQGSEA. Study-wide points: Within pre-infection memory, some responding clones were found, suggesting cross-reactive memory joined.

Amplification by 5'RACE using constant-segment primers produced TCR alpha and TCR beta cDNA libraries that carried sample barcodes and UMIs. TCRdb re-derived calls from the 5' RACE reads in MiXCR, one entry per CDR3 protein. This sample yields around 120,000 distinct CDR3 sequences, of which roughly 15% are seen a single time; about 15% belongs to the top ten. Specimen: PBMCs or a T cell subset sorted from them (not recorded which). This TCR was sampled from an adult woman who had mild COVID-19 (a few samples of this study predate the infection). Cell type and time point are not known. This rearrangement joins TRBV29-1 to TRBJ1-1; possibly TRBD1 for D (6 bases). The CDR3 reads CSVEDLGGGTEAFF. In DNA, the CDR3 is TGCAGCGTTGAAGACCTAGGGGGAGGCACTGAAGCTTTCTTT.